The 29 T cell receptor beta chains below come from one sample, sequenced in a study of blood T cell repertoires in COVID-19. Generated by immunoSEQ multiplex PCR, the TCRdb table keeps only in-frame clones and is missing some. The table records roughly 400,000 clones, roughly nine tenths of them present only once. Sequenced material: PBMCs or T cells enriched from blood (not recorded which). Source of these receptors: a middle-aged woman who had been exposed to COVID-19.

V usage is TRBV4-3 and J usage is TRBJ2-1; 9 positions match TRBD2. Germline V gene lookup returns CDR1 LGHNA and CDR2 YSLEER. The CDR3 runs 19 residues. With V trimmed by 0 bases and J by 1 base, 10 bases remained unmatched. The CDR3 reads CASSQDTAGGPVSYNEQFF. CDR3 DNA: TGCGCCAGCAGCCAAGATACAGCGGGAGGACCGGTATCCTACAATGAGCAGTTCTTC.

The CDR3 sequence is CASSFDRWSPLHF. CDR3 nucleotide sequence: TGTGCCAGCAGCTTCGACAGGTGGTCACCCCTCCACTTT. This sequence joins TRBV13 and TRBJ1-6, with a tentative D call TRBD1 (6 bases). V was cut by 3 bases and J by 10 bases, with 10 bases left in between. Germline assignment: CDR1 PRHDT and CDR2 FYEKMQ (reference sequence). CDR3 size: 13 residues.

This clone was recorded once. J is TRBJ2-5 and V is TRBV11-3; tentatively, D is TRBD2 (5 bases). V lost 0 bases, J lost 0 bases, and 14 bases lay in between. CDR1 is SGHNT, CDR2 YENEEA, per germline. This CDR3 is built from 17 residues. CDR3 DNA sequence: TGTGCCAGCAGCTTAGATCGAGGTAGGAGGAACCAAGAGACCCAGTACTTC. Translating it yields CASSLDRGRRNQETQYF.

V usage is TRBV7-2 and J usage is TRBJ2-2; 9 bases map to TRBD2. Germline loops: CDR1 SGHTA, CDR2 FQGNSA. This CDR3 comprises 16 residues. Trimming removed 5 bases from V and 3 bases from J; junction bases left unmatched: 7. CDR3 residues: CASSQGLAGYTGELFF. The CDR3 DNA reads TGTGCCAGCAGCCAGGGGCTAGCGGGATACACCGGGGAGCTGTTTTTT.

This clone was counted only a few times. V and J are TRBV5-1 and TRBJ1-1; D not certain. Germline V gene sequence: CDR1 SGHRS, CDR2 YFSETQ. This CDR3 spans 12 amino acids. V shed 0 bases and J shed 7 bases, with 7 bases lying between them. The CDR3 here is CASSLGQNEAFF. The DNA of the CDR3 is TGCGCCAGCAGCTTGGGCCAGAATGAAGCTTTCTTT.

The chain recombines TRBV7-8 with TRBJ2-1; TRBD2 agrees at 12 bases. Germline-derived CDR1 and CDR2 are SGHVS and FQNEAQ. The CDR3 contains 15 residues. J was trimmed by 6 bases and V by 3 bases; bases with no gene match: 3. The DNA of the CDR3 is TGTGCCAGCAGCTTGTCTAGCGGGAGGGCCAATGAGCAGTTCTTC. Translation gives CASSLSSGRANEQFF.

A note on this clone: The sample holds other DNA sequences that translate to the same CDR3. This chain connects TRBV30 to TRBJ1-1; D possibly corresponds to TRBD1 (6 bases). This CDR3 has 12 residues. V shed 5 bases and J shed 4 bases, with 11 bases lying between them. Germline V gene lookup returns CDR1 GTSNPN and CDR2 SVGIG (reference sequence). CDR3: CAWYRVGTEAFF. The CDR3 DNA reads TGTGCCTGGTACAGGGTCGGCACTGAAGCTTTCTTT.

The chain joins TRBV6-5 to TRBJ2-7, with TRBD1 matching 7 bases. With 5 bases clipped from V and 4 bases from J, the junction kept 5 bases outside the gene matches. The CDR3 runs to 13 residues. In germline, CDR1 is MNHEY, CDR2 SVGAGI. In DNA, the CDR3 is TGTGCCAGCAGTCGGGGACAGAGGTACGAGCAGTACTTC. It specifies CASSRGQRYEQYF.

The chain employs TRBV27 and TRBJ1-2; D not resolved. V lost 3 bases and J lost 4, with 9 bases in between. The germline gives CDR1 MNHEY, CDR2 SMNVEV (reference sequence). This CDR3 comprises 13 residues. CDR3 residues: CASSLWAGYGYTF. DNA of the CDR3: TGTGCCAGCAGTTTGTGGGCGGGCTATGGCTACACCTTC.

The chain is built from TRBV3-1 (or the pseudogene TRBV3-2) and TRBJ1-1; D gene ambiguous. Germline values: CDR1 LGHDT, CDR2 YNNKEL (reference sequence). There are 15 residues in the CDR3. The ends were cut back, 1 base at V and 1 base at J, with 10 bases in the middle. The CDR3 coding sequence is TGTGCCAGCAGCCAAGGAAAACCTAAGAACACTGAAGCTTTCTTT. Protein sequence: CASSQGKPKNTEAFF.

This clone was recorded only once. Here the CDR3 DNA reads TGTGCCACCAGTGATCCCAGGTATGGCTACACCTTC. It translates to CATSDPRYGYTF. V usage is TRBV24-1 and J usage is TRBJ1-2; no definite D call. The CDR3 contains 12 residues. Per germline, CDR1 KGHDR and CDR2 SFDVKD. V was clipped by 3 bases and J by 5 bases, with 6 bases between them.

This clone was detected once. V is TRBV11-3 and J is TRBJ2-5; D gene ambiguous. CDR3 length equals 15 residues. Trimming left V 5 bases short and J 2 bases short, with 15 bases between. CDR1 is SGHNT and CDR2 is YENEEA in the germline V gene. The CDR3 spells CASSPSYGQQETQYF. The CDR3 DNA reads TGTGCCAGCAGCCCCAGCTATGGGCAGCAAGAGACCCAGTACTTC.

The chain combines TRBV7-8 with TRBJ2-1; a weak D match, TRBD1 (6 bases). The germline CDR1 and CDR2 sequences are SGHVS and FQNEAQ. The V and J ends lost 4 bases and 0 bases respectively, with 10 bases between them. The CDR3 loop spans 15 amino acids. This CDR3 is CASSSQGNSYNEQFF. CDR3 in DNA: TGTGCCAGCAGCTCTCAGGGGAACTCCTACAATGAGCAGTTCTTC.

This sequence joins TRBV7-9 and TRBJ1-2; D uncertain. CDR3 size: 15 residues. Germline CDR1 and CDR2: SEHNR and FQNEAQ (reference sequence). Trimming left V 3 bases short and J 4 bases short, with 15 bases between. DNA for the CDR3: TGTGCCAGCAGCTTGCGCGGCCCCGGGTCCTATGGCTACACCTTC. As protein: CASSLRGPGSYGYTF.

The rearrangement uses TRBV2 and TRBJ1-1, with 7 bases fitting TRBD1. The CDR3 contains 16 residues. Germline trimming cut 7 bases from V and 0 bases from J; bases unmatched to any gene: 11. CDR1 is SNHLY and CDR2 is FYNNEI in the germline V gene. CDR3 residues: CASKSGQREMNTEAFF. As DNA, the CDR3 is TGTGCCAGCAAATCGGGACAGAGAGAAATGAACACTGAAGCTTTCTTT.

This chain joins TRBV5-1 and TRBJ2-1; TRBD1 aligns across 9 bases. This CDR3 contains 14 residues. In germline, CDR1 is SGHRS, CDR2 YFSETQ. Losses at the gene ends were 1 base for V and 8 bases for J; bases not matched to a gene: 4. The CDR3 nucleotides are TGCGCCAGCAGCTTGCGGACAGGGGCGGATGAGCAGTTCTTC. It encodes CASSLRTGADEQFF.

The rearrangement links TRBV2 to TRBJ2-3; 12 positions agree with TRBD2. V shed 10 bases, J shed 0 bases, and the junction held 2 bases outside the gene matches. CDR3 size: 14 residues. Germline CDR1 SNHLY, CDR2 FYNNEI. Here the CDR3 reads CAIGTSGSTDTQYF. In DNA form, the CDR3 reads TGTGCCATCGGGACTAGCGGGAGCACAGATACGCAGTATTTT.

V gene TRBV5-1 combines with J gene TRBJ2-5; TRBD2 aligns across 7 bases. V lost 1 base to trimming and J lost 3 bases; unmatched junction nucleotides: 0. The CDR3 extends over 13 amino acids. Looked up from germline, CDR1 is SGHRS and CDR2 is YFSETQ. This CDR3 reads CASSLLAEETQYF. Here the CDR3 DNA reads TGCGCCAGCAGCTTGCTAGCGGAAGAGACCCAGTACTTC. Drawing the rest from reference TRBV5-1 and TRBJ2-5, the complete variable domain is KAGVTQTPRYLIKTRGQQVTLSCSPISGHRSVSWYQQTPGQGLQFLFEYFSETQRNKGNFPGRFSGRQFSNSRSEMNVSTLELGDSALYLCASSLLAEETQYFGPGTRLLVL.

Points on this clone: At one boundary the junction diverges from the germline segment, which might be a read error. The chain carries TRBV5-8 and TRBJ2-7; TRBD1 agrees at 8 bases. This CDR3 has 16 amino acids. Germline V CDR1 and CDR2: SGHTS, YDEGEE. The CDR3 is CASSLGDRTPSDEQYF. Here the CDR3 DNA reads TGTGCCAGCAGCTTGGGGGACAGGACCCCCTCCGACGAGCAGTACTTC.

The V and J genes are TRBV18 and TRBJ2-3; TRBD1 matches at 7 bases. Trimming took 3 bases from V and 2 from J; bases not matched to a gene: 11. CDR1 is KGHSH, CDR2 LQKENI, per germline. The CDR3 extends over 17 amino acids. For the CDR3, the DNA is TGTGCCAGCTCACCGGCTGCTAGAGGGGGCTCCACAGATACGCAGTATTTT. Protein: CASSPAARGGSTDTQYF.

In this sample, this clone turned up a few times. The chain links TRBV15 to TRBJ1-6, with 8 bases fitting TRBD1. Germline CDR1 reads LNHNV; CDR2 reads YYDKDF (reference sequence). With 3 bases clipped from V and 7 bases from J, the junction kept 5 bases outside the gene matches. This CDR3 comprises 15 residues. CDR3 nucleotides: TGTGCCACCAGCAGGCGACAGGGGACGAATTCACCCCTCCACTTT. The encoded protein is CATSRRQGTNSPLHF.

CDR3 nucleotides: TGTGCCAGCTCACCTGAGACTAGCGGGAGTAGAAATGAGCAGTTCTTC. Protein: CASSPETSGSRNEQFF. This rearrangement joins TRBV18 to TRBJ2-1, with 12 bases lining up with TRBD2. J gave up 7 bases and V 3 bases, and 7 bases lay outside the gene matches. The length of the CDR3 is 16 residues. Germline CDR1 KGHSH, CDR2 LQKENI.

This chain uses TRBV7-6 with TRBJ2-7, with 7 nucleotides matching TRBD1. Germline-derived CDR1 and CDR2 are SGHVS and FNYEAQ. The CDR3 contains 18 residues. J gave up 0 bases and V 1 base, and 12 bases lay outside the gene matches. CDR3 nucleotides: TGTGCCAGCAGCTTAGGGTGGAGAGGACAGGCGTCCTCCTACGAGCAGTACTTC. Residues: CASSLGWRGQASSYEQYF.

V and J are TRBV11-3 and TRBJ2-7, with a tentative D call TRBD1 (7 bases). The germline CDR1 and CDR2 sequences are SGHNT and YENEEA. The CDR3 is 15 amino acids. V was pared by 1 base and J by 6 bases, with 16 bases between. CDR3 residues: CASSLGIRGVSEQYF. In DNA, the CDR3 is TGTGCCAGCAGCTTAGGGATCAGGGGGGTATCCGAGCAGTACTTC.

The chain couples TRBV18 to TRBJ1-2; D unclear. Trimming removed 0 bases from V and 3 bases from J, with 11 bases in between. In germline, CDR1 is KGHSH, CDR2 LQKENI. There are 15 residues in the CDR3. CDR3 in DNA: TGTGCCAGCTCACCACCATCCTTAGAGGACTATGGCTACACCTTC. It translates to CASSPPSLEDYGYTF.

The DNA of the CDR3 is TGTGCCAGTAGCCCGACAGGCTATCAGCCCCAGCATTTT. It yields the protein CASSPTGYQPQHF. The genes are TRBV19 and TRBJ1-5; D possibly corresponds to TRBD1 (6 bases). V gave up 6 bases and J gave up 5 bases, with 11 bases separating them. The length of the CDR3 is 13 residues. Germline V lookup: CDR1 LNHDA, CDR2 SQIVND (reference sequence).

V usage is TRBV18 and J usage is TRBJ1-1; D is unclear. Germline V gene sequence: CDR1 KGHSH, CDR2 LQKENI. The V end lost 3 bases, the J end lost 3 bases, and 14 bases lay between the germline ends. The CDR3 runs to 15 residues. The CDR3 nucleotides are TGTGCCAGCTCACCTGGCGGTGGCGGCTACACTGAAGCTTTCTTT. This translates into CASSPGGGGYTEAFF.

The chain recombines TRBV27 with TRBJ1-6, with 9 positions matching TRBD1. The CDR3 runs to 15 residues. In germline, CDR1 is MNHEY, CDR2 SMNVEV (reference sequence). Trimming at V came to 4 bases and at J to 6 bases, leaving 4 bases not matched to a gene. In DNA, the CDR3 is TGTGCCAGCAGTTCCCACAGGGGGCTTAATTCACCCCTCCACTTT. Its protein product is CASSSHRGLNSPLHF.

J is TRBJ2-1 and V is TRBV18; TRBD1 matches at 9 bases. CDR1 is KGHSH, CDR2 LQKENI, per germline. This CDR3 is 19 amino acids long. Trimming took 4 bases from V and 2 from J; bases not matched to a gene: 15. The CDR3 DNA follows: TGTGCCAGCTCACGCACTTACCAAACCGGGACAGGGACCTACAATGAGCAGTTCTTC. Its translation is CASSRTYQTGTGTYNEQFF. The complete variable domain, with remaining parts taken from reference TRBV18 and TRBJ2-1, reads NAGVMQNPRHLVRRRGQEARLRCSPMKGHSHVYWYRQLPEEGLKFMVYLQKENIIDESGMPKERFSAEFPKEGPSILRIQQVVRGDSAAYFCASSRTYQTGTGTYNEQFFGPGTRLTVL.